This T cell receptor (beta chain) came from a study of T cell repertoires in cytomegalovirus infection. Whole-study context: It can be stated that public TCR beta signatures indicated CMV infection as well as a matching HLA type. Whole-study results and caveats: Identification of carriers of CMV plus the relevant HLA was achieved through cumulative public TCR beta family frequency. Ex vivo, HLA-C-restricted CMV-specific TCR beta clonotypes prevailed over the rest of the response.

This clonotype was counted many times. The antigen is undetermined. TCRdb independently ran MiXCR on the reads; one entry per CDR3 protein. The table has 150,000 to 200,000 distinct CDR3 sequences, 9.5% seen once. Trimming removed 7 bases from V and 3 bases from J, with 11 bases in between. There are 12 residues in the CDR3. The V gene's germline CDR1 is DFQATT and CDR2 SNEGSKA (reference sequence). Sequencing was performed on PBMCs. The rearrangement joins TRBV20-1 to TRBJ2-3; D gene ambiguous. This receptor was identified in a human donor in good health (CMV status not recorded). Some clones in this sample may be carry-over from other donors' samples. The chain's CDR3 is CSEAGGTDTQYF. The CDR3, as DNA: TGCAGTGAGGCTGGCGGTACAGATACGCAGTATTTT.